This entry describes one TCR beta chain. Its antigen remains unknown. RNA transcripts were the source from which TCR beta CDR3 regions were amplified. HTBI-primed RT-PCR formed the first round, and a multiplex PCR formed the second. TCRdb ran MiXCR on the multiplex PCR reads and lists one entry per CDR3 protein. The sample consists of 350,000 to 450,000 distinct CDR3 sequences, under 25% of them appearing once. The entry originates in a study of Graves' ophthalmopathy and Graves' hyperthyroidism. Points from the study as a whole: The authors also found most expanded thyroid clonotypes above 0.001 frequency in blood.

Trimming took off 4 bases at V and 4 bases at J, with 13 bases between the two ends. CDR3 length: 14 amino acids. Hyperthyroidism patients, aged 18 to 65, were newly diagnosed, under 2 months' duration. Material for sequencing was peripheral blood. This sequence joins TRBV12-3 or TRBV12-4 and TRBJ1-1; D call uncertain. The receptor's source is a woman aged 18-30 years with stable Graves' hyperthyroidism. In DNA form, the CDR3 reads TGTGCCAGCAGTTCCATTGGGGTGGCCACTGAAGCTTTCTTT. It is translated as CASSSIGVATEAFF.